This is a list of T cell receptor beta chains from one sample in a study of cytomegalovirus exposure and HLA in healthy donors. The data were produced by immunoSEQ multiplex PCR, yet TCRdb's version contains in-frame clones alone and is incomplete. Among 200,000 to 300,000 clones listed, about 90% were seen once. The material sequenced was PBMCs. The receptors come from a man between 18 and 29 years old in good health and CMV-seropositive. Both conserved end residues are part of each CDR3. Fields, in order: clone size, J gene, V gene, D gene, CDR3 protein, CDR3 DNA. The D gene is left open where the match is weak. The size of a clone is reported for some rows only, either as once, few or many, or as a class for expanded clones.

abundance: -; j_gene: TRBJ2-1; v_gene: TRBV5-4; d_gene: -; CDR3aa: CASSLEGFSYNEQFF; CDR3nt: TGTGCCAGCAGCTTGGAGGGATTTTCCTACAATGAGCAGTTCTTC
abundance: -; j_gene: TRBJ2-1; v_gene: TRBV6-5; d_gene: TRBD2; CDR3aa: CASSLRLAGGPDEQFF; CDR3nt: TGTGCCAGCAGTTTAAGACTAGCGGGAGGGCCCGATGAGCAGTTCTTC
abundance: -; j_gene: TRBJ1-5; v_gene: TRBV4-2; d_gene: -; CDR3aa: CASSQEEGTQPQHF; CDR3nt: TGTGCCAGCAGCCAAGAGGAGGGGACTCAGCCCCAGCATTTT
abundance: once; j_gene: TRBJ2-1; v_gene: TRBV27; d_gene: TRBD2; CDR3aa: CASSLSPGTSLTEQFF; CDR3nt: TGTGCCAGCAGTTTATCCCCCGGGACTAGCCTAACAGAGCAGTTCTTC
abundance: few; j_gene: TRBJ1-2; v_gene: TRBV2; d_gene: -; CDR3aa: CASSGEGGSGYTF; CDR3nt: TGTGCCAGCAGTGGAGAAGGGGGGTCAGGCTACACCTTC
abundance: -; j_gene: TRBJ1-1; v_gene: TRBV6-5; d_gene: TRBD1; CDR3aa: CASSPDRGNTEAFF; CDR3nt: TGTGCCAGCAGTCCGGACAGGGGGAACACTGAAGCTTTCTTT
abundance: -; j_gene: TRBJ1-1; v_gene: TRBV5-1; d_gene: -; CDR3aa: CASSPAVGTHTEAFF; CDR3nt: TGCGCCAGCAGCCCGGCCGTCGGGACCCACACTGAAGCTTTCTTT
abundance: -; j_gene: TRBJ1-5; v_gene: TRBV6-1; d_gene: -; CDR3aa: CASSLLRDQPQHF; CDR3nt: TGTGCCAGCAGCCTCCTTCGGGATCAGCCCCAGCATTTT
abundance: -; j_gene: TRBJ2-2; v_gene: TRBV5-1; d_gene: -; CDR3aa: CASSSGHGKITGELFF; CDR3nt: TGCGCCAGCAGCTCGGGACACGGAAAAATCACCGGGGAGCTGTTTTTT
abundance: -; j_gene: TRBJ2-1; v_gene: TRBV6-5; d_gene: TRBD2; CDR3aa: CASSYYGGSSYNEQFF; CDR3nt: TGTGCCAGCAGTTACTATGGCGGGAGCTCCTACAATGAGCAGTTCTTC
abundance: -; j_gene: TRBJ2-7; v_gene: TRBV5-6; d_gene: -; CDR3aa: CASSWIGGREYQEQYF; CDR3nt: TGTGCCAGCAGCTGGATTGGGGGGCGGGAGTACCAAGAGCAGTACTTC
abundance: -; j_gene: TRBJ2-3; v_gene: TRBV29-1; d_gene: -; CDR3aa: CTGRRTSTDTQYF; CDR3nt: TGCACCGGCCGTCGGACAAGCACAGATACGCAGTATTTT
abundance: -; j_gene: TRBJ2-7; v_gene: TRBV9; d_gene: TRBD1; CDR3aa: CASSVAIGFKGAQDEQYF; CDR3nt: TGTGCCAGCAGCGTAGCAATAGGTTTTAAGGGGGCGCAAGACGAGCAGTACTTC
abundance: -; j_gene: TRBJ1-2; v_gene: TRBV30; d_gene: TRBD1; CDR3aa: CAWTGGDFWGYTF; CDR3nt: TGTGCCTGGACAGGGGGCGACTTTTGGGGCTACACCTTC
abundance: -; j_gene: TRBJ1-5; v_gene: TRBV2; d_gene: -; CDR3aa: CASDPGLSGNQPQHF; CDR3nt: TGTGCCAGCGACCCGGGACTTTCAGGCAATCAGCCCCAGCATTTT
abundance: -; j_gene: TRBJ2-7; v_gene: TRBV2; d_gene: -; CDR3aa: CASRGTSDSYEQYF; CDR3nt: TGTGCCAGCAGGGGGACTTCTGACTCCTACGAGCAGTACTTC
abundance: -; j_gene: TRBJ1-3; v_gene: TRBV6-1; d_gene: -; CDR3aa: CASRDYTSGNTIYF; CDR3nt: TGTGCCAGCAGGGATTATACCTCTGGAAACACCATATATTTT
abundance: -; j_gene: TRBJ1-1; v_gene: TRBV5-1; d_gene: -; CDR3aa: CASSLEQWAEAFF; CDR3nt: TGCGCCAGCAGCTTGGAACAGTGGGCTGAAGCTTTCTTT
abundance: -; j_gene: TRBJ2-1; v_gene: TRBV7-3; d_gene: TRBD1; CDR3aa: CASSRGQSYNEQFF; CDR3nt: TGTGCCAGCAGCAGGGGACAGTCCTACAATGAGCAGTTCTTC
abundance: -; j_gene: TRBJ1-2; v_gene: TRBV28; d_gene: -; CDR3aa: CASSAKGYTF; CDR3nt: TGTGCCAGCAGTGCCAAGGGCTACACCTTC
abundance: -; j_gene: TRBJ2-2; v_gene: TRBV7-2; d_gene: TRBD2; CDR3aa: CASSQLAGDAGELFF; CDR3nt: TGTGCCAGCAGCCAACTAGCGGGAGATGCCGGGGAGCTGTTTTTT
abundance: -; j_gene: TRBJ2-7; v_gene: TRBV5-4; d_gene: -; CDR3aa: CASGWEADPYEQYF; CDR3nt: TGTGCCAGCGGTTGGGAGGCGGATCCCTACGAGCAGTACTTC
abundance: -; j_gene: TRBJ2-7; v_gene: TRBV6-5; d_gene: -; CDR3aa: CASSKPGTGEQYF; CDR3nt: TGTGCCAGCAGTAAGCCGGGAACCGGCGAGCAGTACTTC
abundance: -; j_gene: TRBJ2-7; v_gene: TRBV7-9; d_gene: -; CDR3aa: CASSPSWSDYEQYF; CDR3nt: TGTGCCAGCAGCCCCAGTTGGTCGGACTACGAGCAGTACTTC
abundance: -; j_gene: TRBJ2-7; v_gene: TRBV6-5; d_gene: TRBD1; CDR3aa: CASSDRGYEQYF; CDR3nt: TGTGCCAGCAGTGACAGGGGCTACGAGCAGTACTTC
abundance: -; j_gene: TRBJ2-2; v_gene: TRBV7-3; d_gene: TRBD2; CDR3aa: CASSPLAGSTGELFF; CDR3nt: TGTGCCAGCAGCCCATTAGCGGGAAGCACCGGGGAGCTGTTTTTT
abundance: -; j_gene: TRBJ2-2; v_gene: TRBV5-4; d_gene: -; CDR3aa: CASSLLGGSGELFF; CDR3nt: TGTGCCAGCAGCTTGCTAGGGGGGTCCGGGGAGCTGTTTTTT
abundance: -; j_gene: TRBJ1-1; v_gene: TRBV7-9; d_gene: TRBD1; CDR3aa: CASSLGDRDLTEAFF; CDR3nt: TGTGCCAGCAGCTTGGGGGACAGGGATTTGACTGAAGCTTTCTTT
abundance: -; j_gene: TRBJ2-6; v_gene: TRBV11-2; d_gene: -; CDR3aa: CASSSLEGRANVLTF; CDR3nt: TGTGCCAGCAGCTCCCTTGAAGGGAGGGCCAACGTCCTGACTTTC
abundance: -; j_gene: TRBJ2-3; v_gene: TRBV7-2; d_gene: -; CDR3aa: CASSFQGAISYF; CDR3nt: TGTGCCAGCAGCTTTCAGGGTGCTATCAGTTATTTT
abundance: -; j_gene: TRBJ2-1; v_gene: TRBV19; d_gene: -; CDR3aa: CASSIRKRTNNEQFF; CDR3nt: TGTGCCAGTAGTATCAGGAAGCGGACTAACAATGAGCAGTTCTTC
abundance: -; j_gene: TRBJ2-5; v_gene: TRBV6-1; d_gene: -; CDR3aa: CASRESGGQFQETQYF; CDR3nt: TGTGCCAGCAGGGAATCAGGGGGGCAATTCCAAGAGACCCAGTACTTC
abundance: -; j_gene: TRBJ2-7; v_gene: TRBV29-1; d_gene: -; CDR3aa: CSVEDTARAIQGRYEQYF; CDR3nt: TGCAGCGTTGAAGACACCGCCCGGGCGATACAGGGTCGGTACGAGCAGTACTTC
abundance: -; j_gene: TRBJ1-1; v_gene: TRBV6-1; d_gene: -; CDR3aa: CASSLRRASTEAFF; CDR3nt: TGTGCCAGCAGTCTGCGCAGGGCGAGCACGGAAGCTTTCTTT
abundance: -; j_gene: TRBJ2-1; v_gene: TRBV28; d_gene: TRBD2; CDR3aa: CASSLFSGHYNEQFF; CDR3nt: TGTGCCAGCAGTTTATTTAGCGGGCACTACAATGAGCAGTTCTTC
abundance: -; j_gene: TRBJ2-7; v_gene: TRBV6-1; d_gene: -; CDR3aa: CASSVDRTEQYF; CDR3nt: TGTGCCAGCAGTGTCGACCGGACAGAGCAGTACTTC
abundance: -; j_gene: TRBJ2-7; v_gene: TRBV7-6; d_gene: -; CDR3aa: CASSLAWHEQYF; CDR3nt: TGTGCCAGCAGCTTAGCATGGCACGAGCAGTACTTC
abundance: -; j_gene: TRBJ2-5; v_gene: TRBV5-1; d_gene: -; CDR3aa: CASSLERGETQYF; CDR3nt: TGCGCCAGCAGCTTGGAAAGGGGAGAGACCCAGTACTTC
abundance: -; j_gene: TRBJ2-7; v_gene: TRBV23-1; d_gene: TRBD1; CDR3aa: CASPLSYRGEYEQYF; CDR3nt: TGCGCCAGCCCGTTATCATACAGGGGGGAATACGAGCAGTACTTC
abundance: -; j_gene: TRBJ2-7; v_gene: TRBV19; d_gene: TRBD1; CDR3aa: CASSLGTGGIYEQYF; CDR3nt: TGTGCCAGTAGTTTGGGGACAGGGGGGATCTACGAGCAGTACTTC
abundance: -; j_gene: TRBJ2-2; v_gene: TRBV27; d_gene: -; CDR3aa: CASSLNRVTGELFF; CDR3nt: TGTGCCAGCAGTTTAAATAGGGTCACCGGGGAGCTGTTTTTT
abundance: -; j_gene: TRBJ2-7; v_gene: TRBV30; d_gene: -; CDR3aa: CAWTFGANYEQYF; CDR3nt: TGTGCCTGGACCTTTGGGGCTAACTACGAGCAGTACTTC
abundance: -; j_gene: TRBJ1-1; v_gene: TRBV13; d_gene: -; CDR3aa: CASNRASEAFF; CDR3nt: TGTGCCAGCAACCGGGCGAGTGAAGCTTTCTTT
abundance: -; j_gene: TRBJ2-2; v_gene: TRBV25-1; d_gene: -; CDR3aa: CASSEYQGWGDTGELFF; CDR3nt: TGTGCCAGCAGTGAATACCAGGGTTGGGGGGACACCGGGGAGCTGTTTTTT
abundance: -; j_gene: TRBJ1-1; v_gene: TRBV10-2; d_gene: -; CDR3aa: CASTGGAWNTEAFF; CDR3nt: TGCGCCAGCACCGGGGGCGCCTGGAACACTGAAGCTTTCTTT